The clone carrying this TCR beta chain appeared many times. Germline CDR1 reads SGHRS; CDR2 reads YFSETQ. The V end was cut by 0 bases, the J end by 10 bases, with 10 bases between. The CDR3 covers 12 residues. TCRdb used MiXCR to reprocess the RACE reads, holding one entry per CDR3 protein. The repertoire includes about 380,000 distinct CDR3 sequences, more than 4.5% of them detected once, and roughly 2.4% sits in the top ten. The time point was: patch test 1, 2 weeks after DPC sensitization. Treatment reported: therapeutic diphenylcyclopropenone sensitization with weekly scalp DPC. The data stem from a study of human T cells and chemical hapten exposure.

Sequenced material: whole blood, taken in connection with sensitization to the hapten diphenylcyclopropenone (DPC). The V and J genes are TRBV5-1 and TRBJ1-2; D not certain. The TCR originated in a woman aged 45-60 years with alopecia areata. Some clones in this sample may be carry-over from other donors' samples. CDR3 residues: CASSLESGLYTF. The CDR3 DNA is TGCGCCAGCAGCTTGGAGTCAGGCCTCTACACCTTC.